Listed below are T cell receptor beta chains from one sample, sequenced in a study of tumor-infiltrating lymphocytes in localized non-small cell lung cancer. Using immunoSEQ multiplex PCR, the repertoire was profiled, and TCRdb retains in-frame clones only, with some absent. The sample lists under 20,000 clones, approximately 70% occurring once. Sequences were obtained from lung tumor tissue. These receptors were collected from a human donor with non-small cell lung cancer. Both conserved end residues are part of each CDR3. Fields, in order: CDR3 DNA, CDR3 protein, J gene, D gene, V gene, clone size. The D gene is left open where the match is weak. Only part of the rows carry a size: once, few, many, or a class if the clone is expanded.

TGTGCCAGCATTCCGGGACTAGCGAAAGAGACCCAGTACTTC	CASIPGLAKETQYF	TRBJ2-5	TRBD2	TRBV2	few
TGCGCCAGCAGCCAAGATCTGACAGAACCTATAAACTATGGCTACACCTTC	CASSQDLTEPINYGYTF	TRBJ1-2	.	TRBV4-3	.
TGCGCCAGCAGAGACGGGACCGGGGAGCTGTTTTTT	CASRDGTGELFF	TRBJ2-2	.	TRBV5-1	few
TGTGCCACCCATTCGGTGGGGGGCCTAGGAGATACGCAGTATTTT	CATHSVGGLGDTQYF	TRBJ2-3	.	TRBV6-4	few
TGTGCCAGCAGCAGCAGGGGGAACACTGAAGCTTTCTTT	CASSSRGNTEAFF	TRBJ1-1	.	TRBV7-9	.
TGTGCCATCAGTGAACGGGGCGACACTGAAGCTTTCTTT	CAISERGDTEAFF	TRBJ1-1	.	TRBV10-3	.
TGTGCCAGCAGACCAAACAGCGGGAGCTCCTACAATGAGCAGTTCTTC	CASRPNSGSSYNEQFF	TRBJ2-1	TRBD2	TRBV27	.
TGTGCCAGCAGCGTAGATGTGAGAGAGACCCAGTACTTC	CASSVDVRETQYF	TRBJ2-5	.	TRBV9	once
TGTGCCAGCAGCTTAGCAGGCCGGCATGGAGAGACCCAGTACTTC	CASSLAGRHGETQYF	TRBJ2-5	.	TRBV7-2	.
TGTGCCAGCAGCTTAGGGACAGGGCAAACTCCAGCTTTCTTT	CASSLGTGQTPAFF	TRBJ1-1	TRBD1	TRBV7-6	.
TGTGCCAGCCTAGGACTGAGCCGCACAGATACGCAGTATTTT	CASLGLSRTDTQYF	TRBJ2-3	.	TRBV6-6	.
TGTGCCAGCAGCCAAGTTGTTCCGGGACAGGATTCCCAGCCCCAGCATTTT	CASSQVVPGQDSQPQHF	TRBJ1-5	TRBD1	TRBV4-2	few
TGTGCCAGCAGCTCAGGACAGGGAAGTAGGGCTTTCTTT	CASSSGQGSRAFF	TRBJ1-1	TRBD1	TRBV5-4	few
TGTGCCAGCAGCTTAAAGCCCCCTCTCTACTACGAGCAGTACTTC	CASSLKPPLYYEQYF	TRBJ2-7	.	TRBV7-2	.
TGCGCCAGCAGCGTGGACAGCCGGAACACCGGGGAGCTGTTTTTT	CASSVDSRNTGELFF	TRBJ2-2	.	TRBV5-1	.
TGCGCCAGCAGTAGGGGAACTAATGAAAAACTGTTTTTT	CASSRGTNEKLFF	TRBJ1-4	.	TRBV5-1	.
TGTGCCAGCAGCCCTATTGCGGGCGCAGATACGCAGTATTTT	CASSPIAGADTQYF	TRBJ2-3	.	TRBV14	.
TGTGCCAGCACCCCAACAGGGAGCTATGGCTACACCTTC	CASTPTGSYGYTF	TRBJ1-2	.	TRBV28	.
TGTGCCAGCAGTATCCTCACCGGGGAGCTGTTTTTT	CASSILTGELFF	TRBJ2-2	.	TRBV28	.
TGTGCCAGCAGAAAACTAGCGGACCTTAACACCGGGGAGCTGTTTTTT	CASRKLADLNTGELFF	TRBJ2-2	TRBD2	TRBV7-9	.
TGTGCCAGCAGCTCTGTTAACTATGGCTACACCTTC	CASSSVNYGYTF	TRBJ1-2	.	TRBV11-2	.
TGCAGCGTTGGACAGGGTGCGGTTAACACTGAAGCTTTCTTT	CSVGQGAVNTEAFF	TRBJ1-1	TRBD1	TRBV29-1	few